This TCR beta chain stems from a study of graft-versus-host responses after intestinal transplantation. Notes on this clone: The antigen remains unidentified.

Germline assignment: CDR1 MNHEY and CDR2 SMNVEV (reference sequence). Trimming removed 1 base from V and 0 bases from J, with 12 bases in between. CDR3 length: 16 amino acids. Measured with immunoSEQ multiplex PCR; TCRdb has only the in-frame clones, and not every one. The sample yields 150,000 or so clones, about nine tenths seen once. Study results and limitations: GvH clones occurred in recipient marrow; some first appeared in ileum or blood.

This chain uses TRBV27 with TRBJ2-5; D gene unclear. The clonotype comes from a human donor who received an intestinal transplant. The material was unstimulated CD4+ T cells sorted from spleen or lymph node cells, obtained before intestinal transplant. CDR3 loop: CASSLLGPPYQETQYF. In DNA form, the CDR3 reads TGTGCCAGCAGTTTATTGGGTCCTCCGTACCAAGAGACCCAGTACTTC.